This is a list of T cell receptor beta chains from one sample in a study of shared clonotypes between healthy human individuals. Here immunoSEQ multiplex PCR was the method, and the copy in TCRdb shows in-frame clones only, minus some. This table has about 490,000 clones, 79% appearing once. Sequencing used PBMCs. All receptors derive from a woman aged 40 to 50 in good health. Some clones in this sample may be carry-over from other donors' samples. The CDR3 runs from the conserved cysteine through the conserved F or W. Fields, in order: D gene, clone size, V gene, J gene, CDR3 DNA, CDR3 protein. The D gene is left open where the match is weak. Size is omitted from some rows. Given values are once, few, many or a class for expanded clones.

TRBD1	NA	TRBV6-5	TRBJ1-1	TGTGCCAGCAGCCCCGACAGGGACACTGAAGCTTTCTTT	CASSPDRDTEAFF
TRBD1	few	TRBV2	TRBJ1-1	TGTGCCAGCGGGACAGGCTGGGAGGCTGAAGCTTTCTTT	CASGTGWEAEAFF
TRBD1	NA	TRBV9	TRBJ1-3	TGTGCCAGCAGCGTAGTGGATGGCAGGGGGTCGGGAAACACCATATATTTT	CASSVVDGRGSGNTIYF
TRBD1	NA	TRBV6-4	TRBJ1-1	TGTGCCAGCAGTGACTCGAGTCAGGGGGCGGACACTGAAGCTTTCTTT	CASSDSSQGADTEAFF
NA	NA	TRBV19	TRBJ2-3	TGTGCCAGTAAGGTACAGGAAGGCGCAGATACGCAGTATTTT	CASKVQEGADTQYF
NA	many	TRBV7-2	TRBJ1-4	TGTGCCAGCAGCGGAACGTCTGCGGCAGTGCTGTTTTTT	CASSGTSAAVLFF
TRBD2	NA	TRBV9	TRBJ2-3	TGTGCCAGCAGCGTATTAGCGGGAGAAGGCCCAGATACGCAGTATTTT	CASSVLAGEGPDTQYF
NA	NA	TRBV27	TRBJ2-5	TGTGCCAGCAGATCGGGACCGCCCCTACAAGAGACCCAGTACTTC	CASRSGPPLQETQYF
NA	NA	TRBV5-4	TRBJ1-2	TGTGCCAGCAGCTTGGGTGGCAGGGGCTATGGCTACACCTTC	CASSLGGRGYGYTF
NA	NA	TRBV11-2	TRBJ2-7	TGTGCCAGCAGCTTGCTGATAGCGGCTACAAACGAGCAGTACTTC	CASSLLIAATNEQYF
TRBD1	few	TRBV28	TRBJ2-5	TGTGCCAGCAGGAGACAGGGGTGGGAGACCCAGTACTTC	CASRRQGWETQYF
TRBD1	few	TRBV5-1	TRBJ2-3	TGCGCCAGCAGCTTTAGCAGGGGGCGGGCGAGCACAGATACGCAGTATTTT	CASSFSRGRASTDTQYF
NA	NA	TRBV28	TRBJ2-7	TGTGCCAGCAGTTTTATGGAGGGACGGGGAGGACCATACGAGCAGTACTTC	CASSFMEGRGGPYEQYF
NA	NA	TRBV5-1	TRBJ2-1	TGCGCCAGCACCGAGGCCACCTACAATGAGCAGTTCTTC	CASTEATYNEQFF
TRBD2	once	TRBV28	TRBJ2-5	TGTGCCAGCAGCCCGACTAGCGGGAGAGGCGGCCAAGAGACCCAGTACTTC	CASSPTSGRGGQETQYF
NA	NA	TRBV19	TRBJ2-2	TGTGCCAGTAGTATAGGAGTTACCCGCCGAGGCACCGGGGAGCTGTTTTTT	CASSIGVTRRGTGELFF
NA	NA	TRBV10-2	TRBJ2-7	TGCGCCAGCAGTCGCTCCGGCCGGACCTACGAGCAGTACTTC	CASSRSGRTYEQYF
TRBD2	NA	TRBV29-1	TRBJ2-1	TGCAGCGTTGCCCCCGGCACTAGCGGGTACAATGAGCAGTTCTTC	CSVAPGTSGYNEQFF
TRBD1	few	TRBV9	TRBJ2-5	TGTGCCAGCAGCGTATCCCTTGGACAGGGGGAGTACCAAGAGACCCAGTACTTC	CASSVSLGQGEYQETQYF
NA	many	TRBV9	TRBJ2-3	TGTGCCAGCAGCGTAGCGGGCCTCACAGATACGCAGTATTTT	CASSVAGLTDTQYF
TRBD1	NA	TRBV28	TRBJ1-1	TGTGCCAGCAGTTTAGACAGGGAGATCACTGAAGCTTTCTTT	CASSLDREITEAFF
TRBD1	many	TRBV6-1	TRBJ1-2	TGTGCCAGCAGTGAGAACAGGGGTAACGGCTACACCTTC	CASSENRGNGYTF
NA	NA	TRBV15	TRBJ2-2	TGTGCCACCAGCAGTGGACTGAACACCGGGGAGCTGTTTTTT	CATSSGLNTGELFF
NA	once	TRBV18	TRBJ2-3	TGTGCCAGCTCACCCGGACCCCAAAAAGATACGCAGTATTTT	CASSPGPQKDTQYF
NA	NA	TRBV7-9	TRBJ2-7	TGTGCCAGCAGCACCCGGGACTCTTACGAGCAGTACTTC	CASSTRDSYEQYF
NA	NA	TRBV18	TRBJ2-7	TGTGCCAGCTCACCATCAGGGGACTCCTACGAGCAGTACTTC	CASSPSGDSYEQYF
NA	NA	TRBV30	TRBJ1-5	TGTGCCTGGGGCATCCAGGGGTTGAATCAGCCCCAGCATTTT	CAWGIQGLNQPQHF
TRBD2	NA	TRBV10-1	TRBJ2-1	TGCGCCAGTATAAGCGGGAAGTTTTACAATGAGCAGTTCTTC	CASISGKFYNEQFF
TRBD2	NA	TRBV18	TRBJ2-1	TGTGCCAGCTCACCAACACTAGCGGAATCTATCAATGAGCAGTTCTTC	CASSPTLAESINEQFF
NA	few	TRBV28	TRBJ1-5	TGTGCCAGCAGACCCCCCGATGGGGCGTATAGCAATCAGCCCCAGCATTTT	CASRPPDGAYSNQPQHF
NA	NA	TRBV6-5	TRBJ2-3	TGTGCCAGCAGTACCAGTTCCGATACGCAGTATTTT	CASSTSSDTQYF
NA	few	TRBV20-1	TRBJ1-1	TGCAGTGCCTCCCGTGAGAGTGAAGCTTTCTTT	CSASRESEAFF
TRBD1	NA	TRBV6-5	TRBJ1-4	TGTGCCACCAGACAGGGCCTTAATGAAAAACTGTTTTTT	CATRQGLNEKLFF
NA	NA	TRBV6-6	TRBJ1-2	TGTGCCAGCAGTTACTCGCGGGGACCGAGCTATGGCTACACCTTC	CASSYSRGPSYGYTF
NA	NA	TRBV15	TRBJ2-7	TGTGCCACCAGCATGTCGGGGAACTCCTACGAGCAGTACTTC	CATSMSGNSYEQYF
TRBD1	NA	TRBV4-3	TRBJ1-3	TGCGCCAGCAGCCAAGAGGAGGGGGCAGCCGGAAACACCATATATTTT	CASSQEEGAAGNTIYF
NA	NA	TRBV4-1	TRBJ2-3	TGCGCCAGCAGCCAAACAGGGCGAACAGATACGCAGTATTTT	CASSQTGRTDTQYF
TRBD2	once	TRBV19	TRBJ2-3	TGTGCCAGTAGCGATCCGGGGACTAGCGGGAGGCCCGCGTCAGATACGCAGTATTTT	CASSDPGTSGRPASDTQYF
TRBD1	NA	TRBV19	TRBJ2-5	TGTGCCAGTAGTGCGGACAGGGGGCGAGGGCGGACCCAGTACTTC	CASSADRGRGRTQYF
NA	NA	TRBV28	TRBJ1-2	TGTGCCAGCAGTTTATTAAGCCCTCGGCGGGGGTTCTATGGCTACACCTTC	CASSLLSPRRGFYGYTF
NA	once	TRBV25-1	TRBJ1-4	TGTGCCAGCAGTGAACCTAGACGGTTCGATGAAAAACTGTTTTTT	CASSEPRRFDEKLFF
NA	NA	TRBV5-1	TRBJ2-1	TGCGCCAGCAGCCGGGGGATTTCAAGCTACAATGAGCAGTTCTTC	CASSRGISSYNEQFF
TRBD2	NA	TRBV18	TRBJ2-2	TGTGCCAGCTCACCCACCATGAGACTAGCGGCGAACACCGGGGAGCTGTTTTTT	CASSPTMRLAANTGELFF
TRBD1	NA	TRBV9	TRBJ2-7	TGTGCCAGCAGCGCCCGCCTCACAGGGACAGGCGAGCAGTACTTC	CASSARLTGTGEQYF
NA	NA	TRBV7-2	TRBJ2-6	TGTGCCAGCAGCTTAAGGTCATCTGGGGCCAACGTCCTGACTTTC	CASSLRSSGANVLTF
TRBD2	NA	TRBV4-1	TRBJ2-3	TGCGCCAGCAGCCATCTTAGCGGGAGTGATACGCAGTATTTT	CASSHLSGSDTQYF
TRBD1	NA	TRBV11-2	TRBJ2-4	TGTGCCAGCAGCCGACGAACCGGGACAGGGGAAAACATTCAGTACTTC	CASSRRTGTGENIQYF
TRBD2	few	TRBV2	TRBJ2-1	TGTGCCAGCAGTCCTACTAGCGGGAGTAAGAATGAGCAGTTCTTC	CASSPTSGSKNEQFF
TRBD2	NA	TRBV2	TRBJ2-5	TGTGCCCGACAACCCGGGACTAGCGGGCCCCAGTACTTC	CARQPGTSGPQYF
TRBD2	once	TRBV9	TRBJ2-1	TGTGCCAGCAGCGAAGGGACTACAAGGGACGAGCAGTTCTTC	CASSEGTTRDEQFF
NA	NA	TRBV14	TRBJ1-4	TGTGCCAGCAGCCAAATTCACGGCAAGAATGAAAAACTGTTTTTT	CASSQIHGKNEKLFF
TRBD2	NA	TRBV7-2	TRBJ2-6	TGTGCCAGCAGCTTAGGACTAGCGGGAGTGGGTGGGGCCAACGTCCTGACTTTC	CASSLGLAGVGGANVLTF
NA	NA	TRBV2	TRBJ2-1	TGTGCCAGCAGTGGACGGCCGATTGGGATCGGGCAGTTCTTC	CASSGRPIGIGQFF
TRBD1	NA	TRBV5-1	TRBJ2-2	TGCGCCAGCAGCTTGGGACAGGGGAACACCGGGGAGCTGTTTTTT	CASSLGQGNTGELFF
NA	many	TRBV11-2	TRBJ2-2	TGTGCCAGCAGCTTAGAAGTGGGGGCGTTAGACACCGGGGAGCTGTTTTTT	CASSLEVGALDTGELFF
TRBD2	NA	TRBV5-1	TRBJ2-3	TGCGCCAGCAGCGCCGGGACTAGCGGCAGCACAGATACGCAGTATTTT	CASSAGTSGSTDTQYF
TRBD2	NA	TRBV29-1	TRBJ2-1	TGCAGCGCCAAAGCGGGAGATGGCAATGAGCAGTTCTTC	CSAKAGDGNEQFF
NA	NA	TRBV19	TRBJ2-1	TGTGCCAGTAGTCGGACGTCCGGCCTCAATGAGCAGTTCTTC	CASSRTSGLNEQFF
TRBD1	NA	TRBV19	TRBJ2-5	TGTGCCAGTAGGCCTGGGACAGGGCTGAGGGAGACCCAGTACTTC	CASRPGTGLRETQYF
TRBD2	NA	TRBV5-1	TRBJ2-1	TGCGCCAGCACCCGAGCAGGCGGCGGGAGGAGGGGGAATGAGCAGTTCTTC	CASTRAGGGRRGNEQFF